This T cell receptor beta chain derives from a study of tumor and adjacent non-tumor tissue in lung cancer. Overall study results and limits: Tumor repertoires had a smaller top 100 clone share than normal lung.

Comment on this clonotype: Its antigen is still unknown. The junction departs from the called germline gene at one end, perhaps through a read error.

Three rounds of nested PCR, following a modified ARM-PCR protocol, produced the TCRbeta library. TCRdb redid the calling of the multiplex PCR reads with MiXCR, one entry per CDR3 protein. The sample lists 80,000 or so distinct CDR3 sequences, more than 80% seen once, with 40% to 65% in the top ten. No cell sorting was done before RNA was extracted from the tissue. The normal lung tissue was taken more than 3 cm from the tumor edge. Donors were chemotherapy-naive, newly diagnosed lung cancer surgical patients in China, August–late 2014. The CDR3 length is 15 residues. Germline V gene data show CDR1 as MNHNS and CDR2 as SASEGT.

The clonotype originates from a man aged 60 to 69 with non-small cell lung cancer. The specimen sequenced was distant non-tumor lung tissue. V gene TRBV6-1 combines with J gene TRBJ1-1, with D perhaps TRBD1 (6 bases). The CDR3 coding sequence is TGTGCCAGCAGCGATGGGCCGGGGGCCGGAACTGAAGTTTCCTTT. This translates into CASSDGPGAGTEVSF.